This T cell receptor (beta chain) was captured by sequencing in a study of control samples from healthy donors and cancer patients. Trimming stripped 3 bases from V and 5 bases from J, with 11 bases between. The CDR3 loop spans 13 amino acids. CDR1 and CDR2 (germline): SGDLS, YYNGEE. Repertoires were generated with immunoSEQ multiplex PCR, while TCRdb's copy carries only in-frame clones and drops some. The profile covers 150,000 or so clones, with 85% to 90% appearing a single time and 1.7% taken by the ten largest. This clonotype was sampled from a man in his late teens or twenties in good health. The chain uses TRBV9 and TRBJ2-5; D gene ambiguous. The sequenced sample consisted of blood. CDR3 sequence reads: CASSAPSDETQYF. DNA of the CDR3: TGTGCCAGCAGCGCCCCCTCTGATGAGACCCAGTACTTC.